Listed below are T cell receptor beta chains from one sample, sequenced in a study of cytomegalovirus exposure and HLA in healthy donors. The repertoire was sequenced with immunoSEQ multiplex PCR; TCRdb's copy has only in-frame clones and lacks some. This sample yields 160,000 or so clones, of which 75% are seen a single time; approximately 2.4% belongs to the top ten. Source material: PBMCs. These receptors were collected from a female donor in good health and CMV-seronegative. Both conserved end residues are part of each CDR3. D genes are given only for firm matches. Expanded clones are given a class, and other clones once, few, many or no size at all.

>NA|TRBD1|TRBV28|TRBJ2-7|12
CASQGASYEQYF
TGTGCATCACAGGGGGCCTCCTACGAGCAGTACTTC
>NA|TRBD2|TRBV6-5|TRBJ2-2|14
CASRGLEPPGELFF
TGTGCCAGCAGAGGACTAGAACCCCCCGGGGAGCTGTTTTTT
>NA|TRBD2|TRBV7-6|TRBJ2-7|16
CASSPRVAGEVDEQYF
TGTGCCAGCAGCCCCCGGGTAGCGGGAGAAGTCGACGAGCAGTACTTC
>NA|TRBD1|TRBV7-9|TRBJ1-2|12
CASSITGGGYTF
TGTGCCAGCAGCATCACAGGGGGTGGCTACACCTTC
>once|TRBD1|TRBV10-2|TRBJ1-2|13
CASSGGTGDGYTF
TGCGCCAGCAGCGGAGGGACAGGGGATGGCTACACCTTC
>few|NA|TRBV7-3|TRBJ2-3|14
CASSLGGLTDTQYF
TGTGCCAGCAGCTTGGGGGGTTTGACAGATACGCAGTATTTT
>NA|NA|TRBV7-2|TRBJ1-5|15
CASTWGGAGNQPQHF
TGTGCCAGCACCTGGGGGGGGGCTGGCAATCAGCCCCAGCATTTT
>NA|TRBD1|TRBV30|TRBJ1-5|16
CAWSRQGAASNQPQHF
TGTGCCTGGAGTAGACAGGGGGCGGCGAGCAATCAGCCCCAGCATTTT
>NA|TRBD2|TRBV15|TRBJ2-3|15
CATSRELAGTDTQYF
TGTGCCACCAGCAGAGAGCTAGCGGGAACCGATACGCAGTATTTT
>NA|NA|TRBV28|TRBJ2-1|11
CASSPSHEQFF
TGTGCCAGCAGTCCGAGCCATGAGCAGTTCTTC
>NA|NA|TRBV28|TRBJ1-1|12
CASSPDSTEAFF
TGTGCCAGCAGTCCCGACAGCACTGAAGCTTTCTTT
>NA|TRBD2|TRBV10-3|TRBJ2-7|16
CAISAVAGTLTTEQYF
TGTGCCATCAGTGCGGTAGCGGGGACTTTAACTACCGAGCAGTACTTC
>NA|TRBD2|TRBV13|TRBJ2-1|15
CASSSGTSGRREQFF
TGTGCCAGCAGCTCCGGGACTAGCGGGAGAAGGGAGCAGTTCTTC
>few|NA|TRBV27|TRBJ2-2|14
CASSSGLGGGELFF
TGTGCCAGCAGTAGCGGTTTGGGGGGCGGGGAGCTGTTTTTT
>NA|TRBD2|TRBV14|TRBJ2-1|18
CASSEGLAGDSSYNEQFF
TGTGCCAGCAGCGAGGGACTAGCGGGAGATAGCTCCTACAATGAGCAGTTCTTC
>NA|NA|TRBV9|TRBJ1-4|14
CASSVAQGSEKLFF
TGTGCCAGCAGCGTAGCCCAGGGTAGTGAAAAACTGTTTTTT
>NA|TRBD1|TRBV15|TRBJ1-3|16
CATSRGSGGGGNTIYF
TGTGCCACCAGCAGAGGATCAGGGGGCGGTGGAAACACCATATATTTT
>NA|TRBD1|TRBV11-3|TRBJ1-2|15
CASSIRRGRYYGYTF
TGTGCCAGCAGCATAAGGAGGGGGCGATACTATGGCTACACCTTC
>NA|TRBD2|TRBV19|TRBJ2-1|12
CATAGGHNEQFF
TGTGCCACAGCGGGAGGGCACAATGAGCAGTTCTTC
>few|TRBD1|TRBV7-2|TRBJ2-6|17
CASSIGQGSSGANVLTF
TGTGCCAGCAGCATTGGACAGGGCTCTTCTGGGGCCAACGTCCTGACTTTC
>NA|NA|TRBV5-5|TRBJ2-7|15
CASSLGGGSTYEQYF
TGTGCCAGCAGCTTGGGTGGGGGCTCCACCTACGAGCAGTACTTC
>NA|NA|TRBV11-3|TRBJ2-3|17
CASSLDRVRPSTDTQYF
TGTGCCAGCAGCTTAGATCGGGTTAGACCTAGCACAGATACGCAGTATTTT
>NA|NA|TRBV7-2|TRBJ2-7|17
CASSLWAFSGGSYEQHF
TGTGCCAGCAGCTTATGGGCATTTTCGGGGGGCTCCTACGAGCAGCACTTC
>few|NA|TRBV28|TRBJ1-6|13
CASSLGLNSPLHF
TGTGCCAGCAGTTTAGGGCTTAATTCACCCCTCCACTTT
>NA|NA|TRBV7-2|TRBJ2-1|15
CASSLRSGLLNEQFF
TGTGCCAGCAGCTTAAGGTCTGGGCTTCTCAATGAGCAGTTCTTC
>NA|NA|TRBV29-1|TRBJ2-5|13
CSVETNRGETQYF
TGCAGCGTTGAAACTAACAGAGGGGAGACCCAGTACTTC
>NA|NA|TRBV7-2|TRBJ1-1|14
CASSLRGIYTEAFF
TGTGCCAGCAGCTTAAGGGGAATATACACTGAAGCTTTCTTT
>NA|TRBD2|TRBV7-2|TRBJ2-3|18
CASRTGLAGVRGTDTQYF
TGTGCCAGCAGGACGGGACTAGCGGGAGTAAGGGGCACAGATACGCAGTATTTT
>few|TRBD1|TRBV7-2|TRBJ1-4|16
CASSPGQGTTNEKLFF
TGTGCCAGCAGCCCGGGACAGGGAACCACTAATGAAAAACTGTTTTTT
>NA|TRBD1|TRBV30|TRBJ1-6|18
CAWKSPNRDRGGNSPLHF
TGTGCCTGGAAGAGCCCGAACCGGGACAGGGGAGGTAATTCACCCCTCCACTTT
>NA|TRBD1|TRBV2|TRBJ1-2|14
CASSGEGRGNGYTF
TGTGCCAGCAGCGGAGAGGGCAGGGGGAATGGCTACACCTTC
>few|NA|TRBV7-9|TRBJ2-2|12
CASSLARGELFF
TGTGCCAGCAGCTTAGCGCGAGGGGAGCTGTTTTTT
>NA|NA|TRBV19|TRBJ2-1|13
CASTGTPMYEQFF
TGTGCCAGTACCGGGACTCCCATGTATGAGCAGTTCTTC
>NA|NA|TRBV6-6|TRBJ2-7|16
CASSRTGRSGSYEQYF
TGTGCCAGCAGCCGGACGGGAAGGTCGGGATCCTACGAGCAGTACTTC
>NA|NA|TRBV27|TRBJ2-7|12
CASTSGGYEQYF
TGTGCCAGCACCTCCGGGGGCTACGAGCAGTACTTC
>NA|NA|TRBV7-9|TRBJ2-5|17
CASSFSGAGAHKETQYF
TGTGCCAGCAGCTTTTCGGGGGCGGGAGCCCATAAAGAGACCCAGTACTTC
>NA|NA|TRBV7-6|TRBJ2-1|15
CASSPGAGSYNEQFF
TGTGCCAGCAGCCCAGGGGCTGGCTCCTACAATGAGCAGTTCTTC
>NA|TRBD2|TRBV7-9|TRBJ2-7|14
CASRRGGGDYEQYF
TGTGCCAGCCGCCGTGGGGGAGGGGACTACGAGCAGTACTTC
>NA|TRBD1|TRBV28|TRBJ2-2|14
CASSLQTGAGELFF
TGTGCCAGCAGTTTACAGACAGGGGCCGGGGAGCTGTTTTTT
>NA|TRBD2|TRBV5-4|TRBJ2-7|14
CASSLVSGSYEQYF
TGTGCCAGCAGCTTGGTCAGCGGGAGTTACGAGCAGTACTTC
>NA|NA|TRBV7-8|TRBJ2-2|13
CAIGGRVSGELFF
TGTGCCATAGGAGGTCGGGTATCCGGGGAGCTGTTTTTT
>NA|TRBD1|TRBV7-8|TRBJ1-4|16
CASSSGTGGGNEKLFF
TGTGCCAGCAGCTCCGGGACAGGGGGGGGTAATGAAAAACTGTTTTTT
>NA|TRBD1|TRBV9|TRBJ1-3|14
CASSLSGGGNTIYF
TGTGCCAGCAGCCTATCAGGGGGTGGAAACACCATATATTTT
>NA|NA|TRBV7-9|TRBJ1-4|15
CASSLQWTDNEKLFF
TGTGCCAGCAGCTTACAATGGACAGATAATGAAAAACTGTTTTTT